Listed here are 25 T cell receptor beta chains from one sample, sequenced in a study of blood T cell repertoires in COVID-19. Profiling relied on immunoSEQ multiplex PCR, and the TCRdb table lists in-frame clones only, not all of them. This table holds about 150,000 clones, approximately 81% found once. The source material was peripheral blood. Source of these receptors: a woman aged 55-70 years with COVID-19, enrolled during active disease.

This clone has more than one count but fewer than ten. The chain recombines TRBV7-3 with TRBJ2-1; 8 nucleotides align to TRBD2. CDR1 is SGHTA and CDR2 is FQGTGA in the germline V gene. Unmatched junction bases numbered 5, after V lost 5 bases and J lost 2 bases. The CDR3 loop spans 15 amino acids. The CDR3 region is CASSPGLATYNEQFF. The DNA for the CDR3 is TGTGCCAGCAGCCCAGGACTAGCCACCTACAATGAGCAGTTCTTC.

This chain uses TRBV6-1 with TRBJ1-5; TRBD1 aligns across 12 bases. This CDR3 is built from 16 residues. Germline CDR1 is MNHNS and CDR2 is SASEGT. J gave up 6 bases and V 4 bases, and 7 bases lay outside the gene matches. CDR3 nucleotide sequence: TGTGCCAGCAGTGTCACCGGGACAGGGGGCGGTCAGCCCCAGCATTTT. Protein sequence: CASSVTGTGGGQPQHF.

Regarding this clone: The same CDR3 can be traced to other DNA sequences in this sample. This chain uses TRBV18 with TRBJ1-3; 7 bases are a match to TRBD1. Germline CDR1 reads KGHSH; CDR2 reads LQKENI. With V trimmed by 6 bases and J by 4 bases, 3 bases remained unmatched. This CDR3 has 13 residues. The CDR3 spells CASSRDRGNTIYF. The CDR3, as DNA: TGTGCCAGCTCCCGGGACAGAGGAAACACCATATATTTT.

V is TRBV5-1 and J is TRBJ2-4, with TRBD2 matching 8 bases. Germline lookup yields CDR1 SGHRS and CDR2 YFSETQ. This CDR3 region has 17 residues. The trim removed 1 base at V and 3 bases at J, leaving 9 bases unmatched. CDR3 sequence: CASSLRTGGPGKNIQYF. CDR3 coding DNA: TGCGCCAGCAGCTTGCGGACGGGAGGGCCAGGCAAAAACATTCAGTACTTC.

The chain couples TRBV6-1 to TRBJ2-5; 9 positions agree with TRBD1. With V trimmed by 1 base and J by 4 bases, 1 base remained unmatched. The V gene's germline CDR1 is MNHNS and CDR2 SASEGT. This CDR3 is built from 14 residues. Written as DNA, the CDR3 is TGTGCCAGCAGTGAAGACAGGGGGCGAGAGACCCAGTACTTC. It codes for CASSEDRGRETQYF.

The CDR3 DNA sequence: TGTGCCAGCAGCCCAGTTGGGGCGGCGGGACAGCCCCAGCATTTT. Translation gives CASSPVGAAGQPQHF. The chain has TRBV7-9 and TRBJ1-5; TRBD1 is a possible D gene (5 bases). Germline CDR1 reads SEHNR; CDR2 reads FQNEAQ (reference sequence). This CDR3 is 15 amino acids long. Trimming took 5 bases from V and 7 from J, leaving 18 bases between them.

The V call is TRBV11-1, the J call TRBJ1-2, with 8 nucleotides matching TRBD1. The germline CDR1 and CDR2 sequences are SGHAT and FQDESV (reference sequence). The CDR3 extends over 15 amino acids. Trimming removed 5 bases from V and 6 bases from J; junction bases left unmatched: 11. The CDR3 DNA is TGTGCCAGCAGCCCGGGACAGGAACGAACTAATGGCTACACCTTC. It encodes CASSPGQERTNGYTF.

This sequence joins TRBV7-9 and TRBJ2-7; TRBD2 matches at 10 bases. CDR3 size: 13 residues. Germline V CDR1 and CDR2: SEHNR, FQNEAQ (reference sequence). V shed 6 bases, J shed 4 bases, and the junction held 3 bases outside the gene matches. The CDR3 spells CASSWTSGYEQYF. The CDR3 region has the DNA TGTGCCAGCAGTTGGACTAGCGGATACGAGCAGTACTTC.

This clone was seen a handful of times. The chain employs TRBV3-1 (or the pseudogene TRBV3-2) and TRBJ1-3; 8 bases fit TRBD1. The ends lost 8 bases at V and 4 bases at J; junction bases unmatched: 1. The CDR3 runs to 12 residues. Germline lookup yields CDR1 LGHDT and CDR2 YNNKEL (reference sequence). As DNA, the CDR3 is TGTGCCAGCCGACAGGGGGGAAACACCATATATTTT. This translates into CASRQGGNTIYF.

The V and J genes are TRBV5-8 and TRBJ2-7, with D perhaps TRBD1 (6 bases). V lost 4 bases and J lost 2, with 10 bases in between. Germline lookup yields CDR1 SGHTS and CDR2 YDEGEE. CDR3 size: 13 residues. The CDR3, as DNA: TGTGCCAGCAGCGCGGACAGAGCCTACGAGCAGTACGTC. This translates into CASSADRAYEQYV.

This chain links TRBV19 with TRBJ2-7; 7 bases match TRBD1. V shed 5 bases, J shed 3 bases, and the junction held 4 bases outside the gene matches. CDR1 LNHDA and CDR2 SQIVND come from the germline V gene (reference sequence). This CDR3 is built from 13 residues. CDR3 DNA sequence: TGTGCCAGTAGTCCGGGACAGAACTACGAGCAGTACTTC. As protein: CASSPGQNYEQYF.

The gene calls are TRBV9 and TRBJ1-1; no clear D gene. V was clipped by 4 bases and J by 4 bases, with 11 bases between them. CDR3 length equals 13 residues. Germline V gives CDR1 SGDLS, CDR2 YYNGEE. CDR3 sequence reads: CASSLAASTEAFF. CDR3 DNA sequence: TGTGCCAGCAGCCTAGCAGCGAGCACTGAAGCTTTCTTT.

The chain couples TRBV5-1 to TRBJ2-5, with D perhaps TRBD1 (7 bases). V was cut by 1 base and J by 5 bases, with 15 bases left in between. This CDR3 has 15 amino acids. CDR1 is SGHRS, CDR2 YFSETQ, per germline. The CDR3 DNA follows: TGCGCCAGCAGCTTGTCCGGAGGGGGCCTGGAGACCCAGTACTTC. Residues: CASSLSGGGLETQYF. The full variable domain, in which reference TRBV5-1 and TRBJ2-5 provide the parts outside the CDR3, is KAGVTQTPRYLIKTRGQQVTLSCSPISGHRSVSWYQQTPGQGLQFLFEYFSETQRNKGNFPGRFSGRQFSNSRSEMNVSTLELGDSALYLCASSLSGGGLETQYFGPGTRLLVL.

The V gene is TRBV19, the J gene TRBJ1-5; D unresolved. Per the germline V gene, CDR1 is LNHDA and CDR2 is SQIVND (reference sequence). V gave up 6 bases and J gave up 2 bases, with 8 bases separating them. The CDR3 is 13 amino acids. The CDR3 reads CASRSGGNQPQHF. The CDR3 coding sequence is TGTGCCAGTAGGTCGGGTGGCAATCAGCCCCAGCATTTT.

The V call is TRBV11-2, the J call TRBJ1-5; D might be TRBD1 (6 bases). This CDR3 contains 13 residues. The ends were cut back, 2 bases at V and 7 bases at J, with 9 bases in the middle. Germline CDR1 reads SGHAT; CDR2 reads FQNNGV. Here the CDR3 reads CASSLKGGQPQHF. The DNA of the CDR3 is TGTGCCAGCAGCTTAAAAGGGGGACAGCCCCAGCATTTT.

V gene TRBV23-1 combines with J gene TRBJ1-6; TRBD1 is a possible D gene (6 bases). TRBV23-1 is recorded as an ORF, its role being uncertain. The CDR3 covers 15 residues. V gave up 0 bases and J gave up 17 bases, with 20 bases separating them. The CDR3 DNA follows: TGCGCCAGCAGTCAATCCCCAGGGGATTTCGTACCGATCCACTTT. Translated, it gives CASSQSPGDFVPIHF.

This chain joins TRBV18 and TRBJ1-1, with D uncertain. Trimming pared 3 bases from V and 4 bases from J, leaving 12 bases between. This CDR3 contains 14 residues. Germline V gene data show CDR1 as KGHSH and CDR2 as LQKENI. The CDR3 DNA reads TGTGCCAGCTCACCCCCTGGGAGGGCCACTGAAGCTTTCTTT. It codes for CASSPPGRATEAFF.

The genes are TRBV4-1 and TRBJ1-2, with TRBD1 matching 10 bases. Germline CDR1 reads MGHRA; CDR2 reads YSYEKL. The CDR3 totals 16 residues. The V and J ends lost 1 base and 8 bases, in that order; junction bases with no gene match: 10. The CDR3 coding sequence is TGCGCCAGCAGCCAAGCCCCGACAGGGGGCGCTTGGGGCTACACCTTC. Its protein is CASSQAPTGGAWGYTF.

This clone was seen only once. The CDR3 coding sequence is TGTGCCAGCTCACCCCGACAGGTCTCCACCGGGGAGCTGTTTTTT. Amino acids: CASSPRQVSTGELFF. V gene TRBV18 combines with J gene TRBJ2-2; possibly TRBD1 for D (6 bases). Germline V CDR1 and CDR2: KGHSH, LQKENI. The CDR3 extends over 15 amino acids. The ends were cut back, 3 bases at V and 4 bases at J, with 12 bases in the middle.

This chain connects TRBV6-5 to TRBJ2-7; D might be TRBD1 (5 bases). The V end lost 8 bases, the J end lost 3 bases, and 14 bases lay between the germline ends. CDR3 length equals 13 residues. CDR1 MNHEY and CDR2 SVGAGI come from the germline V gene. CDR3 sequence: CASSLGRDYEQYV. CDR3 bases: TGTGCCAGCTCCCTGGGCAGGGACTACGAGCAGTACGTC.

The chain has TRBV5-1 and TRBJ1-4; TRBD1 matches at 7 bases. With 4 bases clipped from V and 10 bases from J, the junction kept 10 bases outside the gene matches. This CDR3 has 14 residues. CDR1 and CDR2 (germline): SGHRS, YFSETQ. The DNA of the CDR3 is TGCGCCAGCAGCCTGGAGGGGGCGCTGGGAAAACTGTTTTTT. Its protein is CASSLEGALGKLFF.

The J gene is TRBJ1-2, the V gene TRBV7-9; D is uncertain. The CDR3 runs 13 residues. Germline CDR1 is SEHNR and CDR2 is FQNEAQ (reference sequence). Between the trimmed V and J ends, which lost 1 base and 6 bases, there was a span of 9 bases. The CDR3: CASSLGFRDGYTF. CDR3 sequence (DNA): TGTGCCAGCAGCTTAGGATTCCGGGATGGCTACACCTTC.

This chain joins TRBV10-2 and TRBJ1-3; D remains ambiguous. This CDR3 is built from 14 residues. Germline CDR1 is WSHSY and CDR2 is SAAADI. V lost 4 bases to trimming and J lost 0 bases, with 7 bases between them. CDR3 DNA sequence: TGCGCCAGCAGTGCCACAGACTCTGGAAACACCATATATTTT. It yields the protein CASSATDSGNTIYF.

The table lists this clone with a count of one. The CDR3 loop reads CASRTPGRDTEAFF. The CDR3 DNA reads as TGTGCCAGCAGGACCCCGGGGAGGGACACTGAAGCTTTCTTT. The chain employs TRBV2 and TRBJ1-1, with D hard to call. CDR1 and CDR2 from the germline V gene are SNHLY and FYNNEI. CDR3 length: 14 amino acids. V was shortened by 6 bases and J by 3 bases, with 14 bases between the two germline ends.

The chain links TRBV7-9 to TRBJ2-1; 12 bases are shared with TRBD1. Germline values: CDR1 SEHNR, CDR2 FQNEAQ (reference sequence). This CDR3 is 15 amino acids long. After removal of 3 bases from V and 6 bases from J, the junction contained 3 bases not matched to a gene. CDR3 DNA sequence: TGTGCCAGCAGCTTGGGACAGGGGGCCTCCAATGAGCAGTTCTTC. Amino acids: CASSLGQGASNEQFF. Based on the CDR3 plus reference TRBV7-9 and TRBJ2-1, the full variable domain is DTGVSQNPRHKITKRGQNVTFRCDPISEHNRLYWYRQTLGQGPEFLTYFQNEAQLEKSRLLSDRFSAERPKGSFSTLEIQRTEQGDSAMYLCASSLGQGASNEQFFGPGTRLTVL.